Each of the 12 T cell receptor beta chains below was sequenced from the same sample in a study of Ad26.COV2.S vaccination and SARS-CoV-2 variants. Treatment of the sample: 15 to 20 received Ad26.COV2.S at low or high dose, single or two shots; 5 received placebo; per-sample allocation not given. Material that was analyzed had been drawn on day 63 after the first vaccine or placebo injection. The method was immunoSEQ multiplex PCR; TCRdb's version includes in-frame clones alone and lacks a portion of them. The table shows about 240,000 clones, with around nine tenths occurring only once. Sequenced material: peripheral blood, taken in a trial of Ad26.COV2.S vaccine versus placebo. These receptors originate from a person aged 18-65 years who received the Ad26.COV2.S COVID-19 vaccine or a placebo.

The V and J genes are TRBV6-5 and TRBJ1-4; TRBD1 matches 10 bases. V shed 9 bases and J 2 bases; nucleotides not matched to a gene: 6. Germline values: CDR1 MNHEY, CDR2 SVGAGI. This CDR3 is built from 15 residues. The DNA for the CDR3 is TGTGCCAGTGGGACAGGGGACGTTACTAATGAAAAACTGTTTTTT. Translation gives CASGTGDVTNEKLFF.

The chain couples TRBV7-2 to TRBJ2-1, with D hard to call. This CDR3 spans 13 amino acids. The germline gives CDR1 SGHTA, CDR2 FQGNSA. V was pared by 4 bases and J by 7 bases, with 11 bases between. CDR3 residues: CASSYPGGNEQFF. The CDR3 bases are TGTGCCAGCAGCTACCCAGGCGGTAATGAGCAGTTCTTC.

J is TRBJ2-2 and V is TRBV7-8, with 9 bases lining up with TRBD2. V was pared by 5 bases and J by 5 bases, with 12 bases of the junction left unmatched. Per germline, CDR1 SGHVS and CDR2 FQNEAQ. This CDR3 is built from 17 residues. The CDR3: CASSKGPAGGPTGELFF. The CDR3 nucleotides are TGTGCCAGCAGCAAAGGGCCCGCGGGGGGGCCTACCGGGGAGCTGTTTTTT.

This clone was seen a handful of times. The V and J genes are TRBV4-1 and TRBJ1-2; the D gene is possibly TRBD1 (6 bases). With 0 bases removed from V and 2 bases from J, the gap between germline ends came to 13 bases. The germline CDR1 and CDR2 sequences are MGHRA and YSYEKL. There are 16 residues in the CDR3. The CDR3, as DNA: TGCGCCAGCAGCCAAGATCAGGGGCAGGGGAACTATGGCTACACCTTC. This translates into CASSQDQGQGNYGYTF.

This clone has only one observation. J is TRBJ2-7 and V is TRBV7-2; tentatively, D is TRBD1 or TRBD2 (5 bases each). This CDR3 spans 13 amino acids. CDR1 and CDR2 from the germline V gene are SGHTA and FQGNSA. Deletions cut 3 bases from V and 3 bases from J, with 9 bases between. The CDR3, as DNA: TGTGCCAGCAGCTTGGGACCGCTCTACGAGCAGTACTTC. Amino acids: CASSLGPLYEQYF.

This chain connects TRBV5-6 to TRBJ2-2; D uncertain. Germline V CDR1 and CDR2: SGHDT, YYEEEE. The V end lost 1 base, the J end lost 6 bases, and 13 bases lay between the germline ends. This CDR3 comprises 15 residues. The CDR3 here is CASSLPARSAGELFF. CDR3 nucleotide sequence: TGTGCCAGCAGCTTGCCAGCGAGAAGCGCCGGGGAGCTGTTTTTT.

CDR3 sequence: CASSYRLAGAPDTQYF. For the CDR3, the DNA is TGTGCCAGCAGTTACCGGCTAGCGGGGGCCCCAGATACGCAGTATTTT. The genes are TRBV6-5 and TRBJ2-3, with TRBD2 identical over 10 bases. Germline-derived CDR1 and CDR2 are MNHEY and SVGAGI. J was trimmed by 4 bases and V by 2 bases; bases with no gene match: 6. The CDR3 is 16 residues long.

The chain joins TRBV7-3 to TRBJ2-6; 7 bases fit TRBD2. The trim removed 0 bases at V and 2 bases at J, leaving 7 bases unmatched. The CDR3 totals 18 residues. CDR1 is SGHTA and CDR2 is FQGTGA in the germline V gene. The CDR3 loop reads CASSLTAGRVAGANVLTF. As DNA, the CDR3 is TGTGCCAGCAGCTTAACGGCGGGGAGGGTGGCTGGGGCCAACGTCCTGACTTTC.

This chain connects TRBV10-1 to TRBJ2-1, with 13 bases aligning to TRBD2. The CDR3 covers 15 residues. Germline CDR1 is WNHNN and CDR2 is SYGVQD (reference sequence). Trimming took 6 bases from V and 2 from J; bases not matched to a gene: 1. The CDR3 DNA follows: TGCGCCAGCAGCGGGACTAGCGGGACCTACAATGAGCAGTTCTTC. It is translated as CASSGTSGTYNEQFF.

The chain couples TRBV4-3 to TRBJ2-3; D uncertain. Germline V gene data show CDR1 as LGHNA and CDR2 as YSLEER. Trimming shortened V by 1 base and J by 2 bases, and 7 bases separated the two germline ends. This CDR3 has 14 amino acids. The DNA for the CDR3 is TGCGCCAGCAGCCAAGCCGGAAACACAGATACGCAGTATTTT. It translates to CASSQAGNTDTQYF.

The genes are TRBV7-8 and TRBJ2-7; 10 bases are a match to TRBD2. The ends lost 2 bases at V and 6 bases at J; junction bases unmatched: 4. The CDR3 spans 14 residues. Germline values: CDR1 SGHVS, CDR2 FQNEAQ. CDR3 loop: CASSLLAGVPEQYF. The CDR3 nucleotides read TGTGCCAGCAGCTTACTAGCGGGAGTCCCCGAGCAGTACTTC.

The V call is TRBV2, the J call TRBJ2-7; D ambiguous. This CDR3 comprises 13 residues. CDR1 is SNHLY and CDR2 is FYNNEI in the germline V gene. Trimming removed 0 bases from V and 3 bases from J, with 6 bases in between. The CDR3 here is CASSEARVYEQYF. The CDR3 nucleotides are TGTGCCAGCAGTGAAGCACGGGTCTACGAGCAGTACTTC.